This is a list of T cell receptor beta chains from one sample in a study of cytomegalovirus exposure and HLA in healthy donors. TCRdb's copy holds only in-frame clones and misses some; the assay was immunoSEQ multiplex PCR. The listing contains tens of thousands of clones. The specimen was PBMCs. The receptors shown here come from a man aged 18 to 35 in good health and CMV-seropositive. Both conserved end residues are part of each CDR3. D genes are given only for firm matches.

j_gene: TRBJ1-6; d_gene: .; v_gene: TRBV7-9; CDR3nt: TGTGCCAGCAGCTTTGAGGCGAGTTTTGGCTATAATTCACCCCTCCACTTT; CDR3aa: CASSFEASFGYNSPLHF
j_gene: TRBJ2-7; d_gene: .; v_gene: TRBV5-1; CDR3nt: TGCGCCAGCAGCTTGGAGGGCCCTACAGGGCACGAGCAGTACTTC; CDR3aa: CASSLEGPTGHEQYF
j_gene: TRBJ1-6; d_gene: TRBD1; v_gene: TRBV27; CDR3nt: TGTGCCAGCAGTTTAGAGGCAGGGGGCCGCTCACCCCTCCACTTT; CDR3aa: CASSLEAGGRSPLHF
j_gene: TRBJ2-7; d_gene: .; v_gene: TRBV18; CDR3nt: TGTGCCAGCTCACCAGGGGCAACCGAGCAGTACTTC; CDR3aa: CASSPGATEQYF
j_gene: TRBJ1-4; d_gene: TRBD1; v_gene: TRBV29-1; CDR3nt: TGCAGCGCTAAGGGGGCGTTAAGTGAAAAACTGTTTTTT; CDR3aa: CSAKGALSEKLFF
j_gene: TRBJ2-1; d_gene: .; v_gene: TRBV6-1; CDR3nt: TGTGCCAGCAGTGATTTAGCGGAGTACAATGAGCAGTTCTTC; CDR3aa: CASSDLAEYNEQFF
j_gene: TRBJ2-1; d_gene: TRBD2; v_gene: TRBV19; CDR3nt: TGTGCCAGTAGTATTTCTAGCGGGAGGGCCCATGAGCAGTTCTTC; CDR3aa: CASSISSGRAHEQFF
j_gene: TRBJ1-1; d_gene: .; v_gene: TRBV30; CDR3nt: TGTGCCTGGAGTGTACCTTACAGGGCGGTCACTGAAGCTTTCTTT; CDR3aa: CAWSVPYRAVTEAFF
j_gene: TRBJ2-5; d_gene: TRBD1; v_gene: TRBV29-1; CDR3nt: TGCAGCGTCCGGGACAGGGTACAAGAGACCCAGTACTTC; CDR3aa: CSVRDRVQETQYF
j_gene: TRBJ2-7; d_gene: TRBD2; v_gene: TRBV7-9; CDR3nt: TGTGCCAGCAGCTTACTAGCGGGCTCCTACGAGCAGTACTTC; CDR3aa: CASSLLAGSYEQYF
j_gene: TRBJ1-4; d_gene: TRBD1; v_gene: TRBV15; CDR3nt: TGTGCCACCAGCAGAACCACTGGGACAGGCAGGGACGAAAAACTGTTTTTT; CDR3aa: CATSRTTGTGRDEKLFF
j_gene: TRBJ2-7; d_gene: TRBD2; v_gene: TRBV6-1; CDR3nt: TGTGCCAGCAGTGAACGGGGGGTGTACGAGCAGTACTTC; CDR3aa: CASSERGVYEQYF
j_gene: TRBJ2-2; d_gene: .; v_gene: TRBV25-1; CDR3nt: TGTGCCAGCAATCACAGGGGACTCGGGGAGCTGTTTTTT; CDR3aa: CASNHRGLGELFF
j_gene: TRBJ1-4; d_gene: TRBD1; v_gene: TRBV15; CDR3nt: TGTGCCACGACCAACAGGGGCGGCGCGGGAAAACTGTTTTTT; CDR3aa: CATTNRGGAGKLFF
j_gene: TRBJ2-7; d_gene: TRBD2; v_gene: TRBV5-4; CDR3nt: TGTGCCAGCAGCTTCGGCCCGACTAGCGGATACGAGCAGTACTTC; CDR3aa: CASSFGPTSGYEQYF
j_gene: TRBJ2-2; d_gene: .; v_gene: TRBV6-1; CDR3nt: TGTGCCAGCAGTGAAGCACAGGGTTTGGGGGAGCTGTTTTTT; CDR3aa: CASSEAQGLGELFF
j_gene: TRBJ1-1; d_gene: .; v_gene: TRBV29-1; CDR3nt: TGCAGCGTTGGACCGGCGGGCGGGTTGGACACTGAAGCTTTCTTT; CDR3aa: CSVGPAGGLDTEAFF
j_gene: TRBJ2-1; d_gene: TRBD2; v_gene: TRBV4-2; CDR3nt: TGTGCCAGCAGCCAAGTACTAGCGGGAGGGCAAAATGAGCAGTTCTTC; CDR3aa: CASSQVLAGGQNEQFF
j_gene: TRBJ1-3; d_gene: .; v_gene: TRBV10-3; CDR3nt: TGTGCCATCAGGGCCCAGGGCCACACTGGAAACACCATATATTTT; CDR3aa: CAIRAQGHTGNTIYF
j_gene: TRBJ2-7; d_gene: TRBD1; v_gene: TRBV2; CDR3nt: TGTGCCAGCAGCACCGGGACAGGGGCGTTGGGGGTCTCCTACGAGCAGTACTTC; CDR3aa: CASSTGTGALGVSYEQYF
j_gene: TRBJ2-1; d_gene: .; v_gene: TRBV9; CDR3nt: TGTGCCAGCAGCGTAGCTCCGGGGAATGAGCAGTTCTTC; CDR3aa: CASSVAPGNEQFF
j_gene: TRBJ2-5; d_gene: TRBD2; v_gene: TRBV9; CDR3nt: TGTGCCAGCAGCGCCGGGACTAGCGGGGGGGCAGAGACCCAGTACTTC; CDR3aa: CASSAGTSGGAETQYF
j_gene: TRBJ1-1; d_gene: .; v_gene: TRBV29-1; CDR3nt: TGCAGCGTTGGGACAGCCCAGAACACTGAAGCTTTCTTT; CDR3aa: CSVGTAQNTEAFF
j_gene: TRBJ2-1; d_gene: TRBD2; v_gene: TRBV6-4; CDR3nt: TGTGCCAGCAGTGAGCGGGGGGGTTACAATGAGCAGTTCTTC; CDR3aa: CASSERGGYNEQFF
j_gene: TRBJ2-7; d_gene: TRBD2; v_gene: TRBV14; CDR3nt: TGTGCCAGCGGTCAAACTAGCGGGGGGCGATCCTACGAGCAGTACTTC; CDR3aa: CASGQTSGGRSYEQYF
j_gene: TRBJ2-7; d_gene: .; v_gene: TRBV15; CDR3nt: TGTGCCACCAGCAGAGATGTCCGTTACGAGCAGTACTTC; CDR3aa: CATSRDVRYEQYF
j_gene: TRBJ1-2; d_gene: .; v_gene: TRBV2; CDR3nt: TGTGCCAGCAGTGGTCACAGGGTAGGGAATGGCTACACCTTC; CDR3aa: CASSGHRVGNGYTF
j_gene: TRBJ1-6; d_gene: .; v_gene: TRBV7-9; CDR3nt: TGTGCCAGCACCTCCCAAGGAGGGGTCTCCTCACCCCTCCACTTT; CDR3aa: CASTSQGGVSSPLHF
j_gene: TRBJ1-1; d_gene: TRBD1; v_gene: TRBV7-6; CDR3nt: TGTGCCAGCAGCGTGGGACAGGGGAACACTGAAGCTTTCTTT; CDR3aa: CASSVGQGNTEAFF
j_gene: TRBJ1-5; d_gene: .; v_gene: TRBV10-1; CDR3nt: TGCGCCAGCAGACAGGGCAATCAGCCCCAGCATTTT; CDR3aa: CASRQGNQPQHF